The entry that follows covers one TCR beta chain sequence. These data are taken from a study of technical replicates of blood from several donors. The repertoire was sequenced with immunoSEQ multiplex PCR; TCRdb's copy has only in-frame clones and lacks some. The sample has tens of thousands of clones; approximately 94% are singletons. The germline CDR1 and CDR2 sequences are SQVTM and ANQGSEA. This CDR3 region has 14 residues. Trimming left V 1 base short and J 4 bases short, with 13 bases between. The rearrangement links TRBV29-1 to TRBJ1-2; possible D gene TRBD1, 5 bases. The sequence was obtained from a human donor in good health. Some clones in this sample may be carry-over from other donors' samples. The specimen was PBMCs. CDR3 sequence (DNA): TGCAGCGTTGAAGGAAGGGGCAGCTCCTATGGCTACACCTTC. Its protein product is CSVEGRGSSYGYTF.